This entry lists 18 T cell receptor beta chains sequenced from one sample in a study of identical twins. One entry per CDR3 protein, called by TCRdb with MiXCR from the 5' RACE reads. The repertoire holds about 280,000 distinct CDR3 sequences, with under 9.5% as singletons. In addition, the sample was reused for a study of yellow fever vaccine responses in identical twins.

The sample was memory (CD45RO+) T cells sorted from blood. The receptors here all came from a woman aged 18 to 35 in good health.

This clonotype showed up just a few times. The chain is built from TRBV20-1 and TRBJ1-6; TRBD1 might be the D (5 bases). Trimming shortened V by 3 bases and J by 7 bases, and 13 bases separated the two germline ends. CDR1 is DFQATT and CDR2 is SNEGSKA in the germline V gene (reference sequence). CDR3 length: 14 residues. The CDR3 nucleotides are TGCAGTGCTAGTCAGGGTCAGGGAAATTCACCCCTCCACTTT. Protein product: CSASQGQGNSPLHF.

The rearrangement joins TRBV6-1 to TRBJ1-1; 7 nucleotides line up with TRBD1. Trimming took 6 bases from V and 4 from J; bases not matched to a gene: 5. CDR1 is MNHNS and CDR2 is SASEGT in the germline V gene. The CDR3 is 13 residues long. CDR3 loop: CASRRTGGTEAFF. The CDR3, as DNA: TGTGCCAGCAGGAGGACAGGCGGCACTGAAGCTTTCTTT.

This clonotype was counted between two and nine times. The genes are TRBV6-1 and TRBJ1-1, with 9 bases that match TRBD1. Germline CDR1 MNHNS, CDR2 SASEGT. CDR3 length: 14 amino acids. The V and J ends lost 6 bases and 8 bases, in that order; junction bases with no gene match: 10. In nucleotides, the CDR3 is TGTGCCAGCAGATTTACAGGGGGCTGGTCCGAAGCTTTCTTT. As protein: CASRFTGGWSEAFF.

This sequence joins TRBV29-1 and TRBJ2-1; 9 bases map to TRBD2. Trimming cost V 4 bases and J 4 bases; bases outside gene matches: 5. This CDR3 region has 14 residues. The germline CDR1 and CDR2 sequences are SQVTM and ANQGSEA. Here the CDR3 reads CSVVGTSFYNEQFF. DNA for the CDR3: TGCAGCGTTGTAGGGACTAGCTTTTACAATGAGCAGTTCTTC.

This clonotype was detected many times. V and J are TRBV3-1 and TRBJ2-3; TRBD2 matches at 11 bases. The CDR3 runs to 15 residues. Germline V gene sequence: CDR1 LGHDT, CDR2 YNNKEL (reference sequence). With 3 bases clipped from V and 2 bases from J, the junction kept 1 base outside the gene matches. CDR3 region: CASSQGLAVTDTQYF. Written as DNA, the CDR3 is TGTGCCAGCAGCCAGGGACTAGCGGTCACAGATACGCAGTATTTT.

This clonotype was recorded many times. The V call is TRBV5-1, the J call TRBJ2-7; 9 bases fit TRBD2. This CDR3 is built from 14 residues. With V trimmed by 1 base and J by 4 bases, 3 bases remained unmatched. CDR1 is SGHRS and CDR2 is YFSETQ in the germline V gene. CDR3 DNA sequence: TGCGCCAGCAGCTTGTCTAGCGGGAATTACGAGCAGTACTTC. Amino acids: CASSLSSGNYEQYF.

DNA of the CDR3: TGTGCCAGCAGCCCGCGACAGATTACCTACAATGAGCAGTTCTTC. This translates into CASSPRQITYNEQFF. V gene TRBV7-2 combines with J gene TRBJ2-1, with a weak D call TRBD1 (5 bases). The germline V gene has CDR1 SGHTA and CDR2 FQGNSA. V was cut by 5 bases and J by 2 bases, with 13 bases left in between. The CDR3 is made up of 15 amino acids. Filled out from reference TRBV7-2 and TRBJ2-1, the complete variable domain reads GAGVSQSPSNKVTEKGKDVELRCDPISGHTALYWYRQSLGQGLEFLIYFQGNSAPDKSGLPSDRFSAERTGGSVSTLTIQRTQQEDSAVYLCASSPRQITYNEQFFGPGTRLTVL.

This clonotype was seen a few times. The rearrangement joins TRBV3-1 to TRBJ2-5; 13 bases align to TRBD2. The length of the CDR3 is 16 residues. V was pared by 6 bases and J by 5 bases, with 9 bases of the junction left unmatched. CDR1 and CDR2 (germline): LGHDT, YNNKEL (reference sequence). CDR3: CASRLLAGGPGETQYF. CDR3 DNA: TGTGCCAGCAGACTACTAGCGGGGGGGCCAGGTGAGACCCAGTACTTC.

This clonotype was seen more than once but under ten times. The chain combines TRBV24-1 with TRBJ2-3; either TRBD1 or TRBD2 may supply D (5 bases each). The CDR3 extends over 16 amino acids. Trimming left V 4 bases short and J 3 bases short, with 16 bases between. Germline V gives CDR1 KGHDR, CDR2 SFDVKD. The CDR3 coding sequence is TGTGCCACCAGTGAAGGGACGGCGGGTCGTACAGATACGCAGTATTTT. Protein product: CATSEGTAGRTDTQYF.

This clonotype was counted a few times. V usage is TRBV5-1 and J usage is TRBJ2-2; the match to TRBD1 covers 9 bases. J gave up 4 bases and V 5 bases, and 6 bases lay outside the gene matches. The CDR3 has 15 residues. Germline V gene sequence: CDR1 SGHRS, CDR2 YFSETQ. The CDR3 here is CASRSGQGGTGELFF. The CDR3, as DNA: TGCGCCAGCAGATCGGGACAGGGTGGCACCGGGGAGCTGTTTTTT.

This rearrangement joins TRBV20-1 to TRBJ2-1; possibly TRBD1 or TRBD2 for D (6 bases each). Trimming took off 6 bases at V and 2 bases at J, with 17 bases between the two ends. Per germline, CDR1 DFQATT and CDR2 SNEGSKA (reference sequence). The CDR3 covers 15 residues. The DNA of the CDR3 is TGCAGTGCGAAGGCGCGGGACACAACCTACAATGAGCAGTTCTTC. Protein sequence: CSAKARDTTYNEQFF.

The J gene is TRBJ2-5, the V gene TRBV27; D may be TRBD1 (6 bases). Germline CDR1 is MNHEY and CDR2 is SMNVEV (reference sequence). V shed 2 bases and J shed 4 bases, with 14 bases lying between them. This CDR3 has 15 residues. The CDR3 nucleotides are TGTGCCAGCAGTTTAAAGCCCCAGGGGAGAGAGACCCAGTACTTC. Translating it yields CASSLKPQGRETQYF.

This rearrangement joins TRBV2 to TRBJ2-5, with TRBD2 matching 7 bases. From germline, CDR1 is SNHLY and CDR2 FYNNEI. This CDR3 comprises 13 residues. The V segment lost 5 bases and the J segment 4 bases; nucleotides outside the gene matches: 4. CDR3: CASSLVAGETQYF. The CDR3 DNA is TGTGCCAGCAGTCTGGTAGCGGGAGAGACCCAGTACTTC.

This chain connects TRBV6-1 to TRBJ2-1, with D hard to call. The ends were cut back, 6 bases at V and 2 bases at J, with 11 bases in the middle. There are 14 residues in the CDR3. CDR1 and CDR2 from the germline V gene are MNHNS and SASEGT. This CDR3 is CASRRAGAYNEQFF. The CDR3, as DNA: TGTGCCAGCAGACGAGCCGGAGCCTACAATGAGCAGTTCTTC.

The rearrangement links TRBV5-6 to TRBJ2-3; D not resolved. Germline loops: CDR1 SGHDT, CDR2 YYEEEE. This CDR3 is built from 14 residues. Deletions cut 4 bases from V and 4 bases from J, with 13 bases between. The CDR3 region is CASSESTWADTQYF. The CDR3 DNA sequence: TGTGCCAGCAGCGAATCCACTTGGGCAGATACGCAGTATTTT.

The chain joins TRBV28 to TRBJ2-7, with 8 bases lining up with TRBD2. Unmatched junction bases numbered 4, after V lost 3 bases and J lost 3 bases. The length of the CDR3 is 14 residues. Germline-derived CDR1 and CDR2 are MDHEN and SYDVKM. The CDR3 is CASSFSLAVYEQYF. The CDR3 region has the DNA TGTGCCAGCAGTTTCTCACTAGCGGTCTACGAGCAGTACTTC.

This clonotype was found many times. The chain carries TRBV20-1 and TRBJ2-3; no definite D call. Trimming cost V 4 bases and J 2 bases, with 10 bases left between them. Germline CDR1 DFQATT, CDR2 SNEGSKA (reference sequence). The CDR3 has 13 residues. CDR3: CSANALNTDTQYF. CDR3 nucleotide sequence: TGCAGTGCTAACGCCCTGAACACAGATACGCAGTATTTT.

The chain employs TRBV4-1 and TRBJ2-3, with 7 bases matching TRBD1. The CDR3 is 14 residues long. Germline V lookup: CDR1 MGHRA, CDR2 YSYEKL. The ends lost 2 bases at V and 6 bases at J; junction bases unmatched: 5. CDR3 amino acids: CASSQTGAGDTQYF. The CDR3 region has the DNA TGCGCCAGCAGCCAAACAGGGGCAGGGGATACGCAGTATTTT.